The 16 T cell receptor beta chains listed next were all sequenced from one sample in a study of CD8+CD57+ T cells in acquired aplastic anemia. Patients chosen for sequencing had CD8+CD57+ cells that had expanded, as shown by flow cytometry. Genomic DNA, the template, was used for profiling of the TCR beta VDJ and CDR3. In TCRdb, the reads were re-called with MiXCR into one record per CDR3 protein. The table has approximately 120,000 distinct CDR3 sequences, approximately 40% seen once; the top ten hold over 2%. Sequencing was carried out using sorted CD4+, CD8+, or CD8+CD57+ T cells (not recorded which) from PBMCs. The receptors originated from a human donor with aplastic anemia.

Many counts were recorded for this clonotype. The chain employs TRBV9 and TRBJ1-5; TRBD1 aligns across 9 bases. With 3 bases clipped from V and 1 base from J, the junction kept 8 bases outside the gene matches. The CDR3 totals 17 residues. CDR1 and CDR2 from the germline V gene are SGDLS and YYNGEE. The CDR3 loop reads CASSAGQGRRSNQPQHF. CDR3 sequence (DNA): TGTGCCAGCAGCGCAGGACAGGGGAGGAGAAGCAATCAGCCCCAGCATTTT.

This clonotype was observed at least ten times. The chain links TRBV11-2 to TRBJ1-6; D unclear. Germline CDR1 reads SGHAT; CDR2 reads FQNNGV. The CDR3 contains 14 residues. Deletions cut 2 bases from V and 9 bases from J, with 11 bases between. CDR3 sequence: CASSLSGRGSPLHF. The CDR3 bases are TGTGCCAGCAGCTTATCAGGACGCGGTTCACCCCTCCACTTT.

The chain carries TRBV15 and TRBJ2-1, with 11 bases fitting TRBD1. CDR1 is LNHNV, CDR2 YYDKDF, per germline (reference sequence). CDR3 length equals 16 residues. V trimming: 5 bases; J trimming: 9 bases; junction bases outside the gene matches: 12. CDR3 in DNA: TGTGCCACCAGCCCCCCCGGGACAGGGGGTGAGGGTGAGCAGTTCTTC. Its protein is CATSPPGTGGEGEQFF.

Only one count was recorded for this clonotype. Mismatch with germline at one junction end may stem from a read error. V gene TRBV9 combines with J gene TRBJ2-1; D unresolved. CDR3 length: 16 residues. Germline V gene data show CDR1 as SGDLS and CDR2 as YYNGEE. CDR3 in amino acids: CASSPMGQSSYNEQLF. CDR3 DNA: TGTGCCAGCAGTCCTATGGGCCAAAGCTCCTACAATGAGCAGCTCTTC.

This clonotype has at least ten counts. The chain combines TRBV5-6 with TRBJ1-1; no reliable D call. This CDR3 region has 13 residues. Trimming removed 2 bases from V and 2 bases from J, with 7 bases in between. CDR1 and CDR2 from the germline V gene are SGHDT and YYEEEE. The chain's CDR3 is CASSLARNTEAFF. CDR3 coding DNA: TGTGCCAGCAGCTTAGCGCGAAACACTGAAGCTTTCTTT.

The chain links TRBV15 to TRBJ2-5; 7 nucleotides align to TRBD1. Germline CDR1 is LNHNV and CDR2 is YYDKDF (reference sequence). V was clipped by 3 bases and J by 1 base; unmatched bases: 2. CDR3 length: 14 residues. The CDR3 DNA follows: TGTGCCACCAGCAGGACAGGGTTCCAAGAGACCCAGTACTTC. Protein product: CATSRTGFQETQYF.

In its sample, this clonotype was seen many times. The V gene is TRBV7-9, the J gene TRBJ1-1, with a possible D match to TRBD1 (5 bases). Between the trimmed V and J ends, which lost 2 bases and 0 bases, there was a span of 10 bases. The V gene's germline CDR1 is SEHNR and CDR2 FQNEAQ (reference sequence). The CDR3 covers 15 residues. CDR3 sequence reads: CASSLYGRVNTEAFF. CDR3 sequence (DNA): TGTGCCAGCAGCTTATACGGCAGGGTGAACACTGAAGCTTTCTTT.

V is TRBV28 and J is TRBJ2-3; 8 nucleotides match TRBD1. There are 14 residues in the CDR3. V gave up 3 bases and J gave up 8 bases; unmatched junction bases: 7. Germline CDR1 and CDR2: MDHEN and SYDVKM. The CDR3 DNA is TGTGCCAGCAGTTTCCCGGACAGGGATGGTACGCAGTATTTT. Translation gives CASSFPDRDGTQYF. Filled out from reference TRBV28 and TRBJ2-3, the complete variable domain reads DVKVTQSSRYLVKRTGEKVFLECVQDMDHENMFWYRQDPGLGLRLIYFSYDVKMKEKGDIPEGYSVSREKKERFSLILESASTNQTSMYLCASSFPDRDGTQYFGPGTRLTVL.

V is TRBV12-3 or TRBV12-4 and J is TRBJ2-7; D may be TRBD2 (5 bases). This CDR3 is 14 amino acids long. V was shortened by 3 bases and J by 2 bases, with 11 bases between the two germline ends. DNA of the CDR3: TGTGCCAGCAGTTTGAGGGCTGATGCCTACGAGCAGTACTTC. Amino acids: CASSLRADAYEQYF.

There are many counts of this clonotype. J is TRBJ1-6 and V is TRBV5-6, with D possibly matching TRBD1 (5 bases). Per germline, CDR1 SGHDT and CDR2 YYEEEE. Trimming took off 0 bases at V and 9 bases at J, with 13 bases between the two ends. The CDR3 is made up of 15 amino acids. CDR3 coding DNA: TGTGCCAGCAGCTTGGTCGGGGAGGGGAGTTCACCCCTCCACTTT. Protein sequence: CASSLVGEGSSPLHF.

This clonotype was observed a single time. The rearrangement links TRBV29-1 to TRBJ1-1, with 8 positions matching TRBD1. J gave up 1 base and V 0 bases, and 1 base lay outside the gene matches. This CDR3 region has 14 residues. Germline CDR1 reads SQVTM; CDR2 reads ANQGSEA. CDR3 DNA: TGCAGCGTTGAAGACAGGGGGCGGAACACTGAAGCTTTCTTT. Translating it yields CSVEDRGRNTEAFF.

This clonotype came up many times. In nucleotides, the CDR3 is TGTGCCAGCAGTTCGGGGAGGATAGACTATGGCTACACCTTC. This translates into CASSSGRIDYGYTF. The chain couples TRBV28 to TRBJ1-2; unclear D gene. V was clipped by 4 bases and J by 3 bases, with 12 bases between them. Germline V CDR1 and CDR2: MDHEN, SYDVKM. There are 14 residues in the CDR3.

This clonotype showed up many times. The V gene is TRBV20-1, the J gene TRBJ1-2; D is unclear. The V end was cut by 3 bases, the J end by 5 bases, with 7 bases between. The CDR3 totals 11 residues. CDR1 is DFQATT, CDR2 SNEGSKA, per germline (reference sequence). The CDR3: CSASSVYGYTF. The CDR3 DNA is TGCAGTGCTAGCTCCGTTTATGGCTACACCTTC.

Ten or more counts support this clonotype. The chain employs TRBV3-1 and TRBJ2-7; D remains ambiguous. The CDR3 runs to 12 residues. Germline CDR1 is LGHDT and CDR2 is YNNKEL (reference sequence). The V end lost 4 bases, the J end lost 0 bases, and 4 bases lay between the germline ends. CDR3 sequence (DNA): TGTGCCAGCAGCCCGCACTCCTACGAGCAGTACTTC. Translation: CASSPHSYEQYF.

The chain uses TRBV6-1 and TRBJ2-1; TRBD1 matches at 8 bases. The germline V gene has CDR1 MNHNS and CDR2 SASEGT. The length of the CDR3 is 15 residues. V shed 6 bases and J 6 bases; nucleotides not matched to a gene: 10. The CDR3 sequence: CASSSTGEGANEQFF. CDR3 DNA: TGTGCCAGCAGCTCGACAGGGGAAGGGGCCAATGAGCAGTTCTTC.

The chain carries TRBV2 and TRBJ2-5, with TRBD2 matching 8 bases. From germline, CDR1 is SNHLY and CDR2 FYNNEI. The CDR3 extends over 14 amino acids. V lost 6 bases and J lost 5; bases outside the gene matches: 8. The DNA of the CDR3 is TGTGCCAGCAGGGAGGGACTAGTAGTGGAGACCCAGTACTTC. This sequence encodes CASREGLVVETQYF.